What follows are 11 T cell receptor beta chains derived from one specimen sequenced in a study of CD8+CD57+ T cells in acquired aplastic anemia. Both TCR beta VDJ combination and CDR3 sequence profiling were carried out. Genomic DNA was the template for this profiling. Each CDR3 protein is one row after TCRdb ran MiXCR on the reads. The data show 200,000 to 250,000 distinct CDR3 sequences, roughly 33% seen once. Sequencing was carried out using sorted CD4+, CD8+, or CD8+CD57+ T cells (not recorded which) from PBMCs. The receptors derive from a human donor in good health, serving as a control.

This clonotype was recorded at least ten times. The rearrangement uses TRBV7-8 and TRBJ1-1, with unresolved D. The CDR3 is made up of 16 amino acids. Trimming stripped 2 bases from V and 7 bases from J, with 20 bases between. Germline CDR1 and CDR2: SGHVS and FQNEAQ. CDR3 loop: CASSLSLAEGRGEAFF. The CDR3 nucleotides are TGTGCCAGCAGCTTATCTCTTGCGGAAGGGCGGGGTGAAGCTTTCTTT.

This clonotype was observed a handful of times. With a much larger clone just one base away, this may be a read error. V and J are TRBV7-9 and TRBJ2-5, with D possibly matching TRBD2 (6 bases). Trimming took 5 bases from V and 9 from J, leaving 22 bases between them. CDR1 and CDR2 (germline): SEHNR, FQNEAQ (reference sequence). The CDR3 runs 15 residues. Written as DNA, the CDR3 is TGTGCCAGCAGCCCCCCCCACTCCCTCGGGGAGGCCCAGTACTTC. It translates to CASSPPHSLGEAQYF.

In its sample, this clonotype was seen once. A read error is likely, as this CDR3 ends without the conserved phenylalanine or tryptophan. The V gene is TRBV2, the J gene TRBJ1-2; no definite D call. CDR3 length: 13 amino acids. V shed 6 bases and J shed 8 bases, with 16 bases lying between them. Germline V CDR1 and CDR2: SNHLY, FYNNEI. The DNA for the CDR3 is TGTGCCAGCAGCTTAGACCCTTTGGGAGGCTACACCTCC. Amino acids: CASSLDPLGGYTS.

In regard to this clonotype: The junction departs from the called germline gene at one end, perhaps through a read error. The rearrangement links TRBV5-1 to TRBJ1-3; 7 nucleotides line up with TRBD1. In germline, CDR1 is SGHRS, CDR2 YFSETQ. This CDR3 contains 14 residues. The CDR3 loop is CVSSPGQSGNTIYF. CDR3 DNA: TGCGTCAGCAGCCCGGGACAGTCTGGAAACACCATATATTTT. Full variable domain (rest looked up from reference TRBV5-1 and TRBJ1-3): KAGVTQTPRYLIKTRGQQVTLSCSPISGHRSVSWYQQTPGQGLQFLFEYFSETQRNKGNFPGRFSGRQFSNSRSEMNVSTLELGDSALYLCVSSPGQSGNTIYFGEGSWLTVV.

In its sample, this clonotype was seen a few times. The gene calls are TRBV29-1 and TRBJ2-1, with 9 bases that match TRBD1. The CDR3 covers 13 residues. The V segment lost 7 bases and the J segment 6 bases; nucleotides outside the gene matches: 7. Germline lookup yields CDR1 SQVTM and CDR2 ANQGSEA. The CDR3 region is CSGGGQGFNEQFF. For the CDR3, the DNA is TGCAGCGGCGGGGGACAGGGTTTCAATGAGCAGTTCTTC.

This clonotype came up a few times. This sequence joins TRBV20-1 and TRBJ1-2; D gene unclear. Trimming cost V 5 bases and J 4 bases, with 11 bases left between them. The CDR3 spans 12 residues. Germline CDR1 reads DFQATT; CDR2 reads SNEGSKA (reference sequence). The CDR3 coding sequence is TGCAGTGCTGAGAGAGAACCCTATGGCTACACCTTC. It is translated as CSAEREPYGYTF.

This clonotype was observed at least ten times. V and J are TRBV20-1 and TRBJ2-3, with TRBD2 matching 10 bases. Germline lookup yields CDR1 DFQATT and CDR2 SNEGSKA (reference sequence). With V trimmed by 6 bases and J by 1 base, 10 bases remained unmatched. CDR3 size: 16 residues. As DNA, the CDR3 is TGCAGTGCCCAATCCCCGACTAGCGGGCGCACAGATACGCAGTATTTT. As protein: CSAQSPTSGRTDTQYF.

In its sample, this clonotype was seen many times. The rearrangement links TRBV9 to TRBJ2-1, with 10 positions matching TRBD1. Germline loops: CDR1 SGDLS, CDR2 YYNGEE. The V and J ends lost 6 bases and 7 bases, in that order; junction bases with no gene match: 13. This CDR3 contains 16 residues. In DNA, the CDR3 is TGTGCCAGCACCATAGGGGTGGGACAGGGGTGGAATGAGCAGTTCTTC. Translated, it gives CASTIGVGQGWNEQFF.

This clonotype was seen a few times. The chain recombines TRBV20-1 with TRBJ2-2; tentatively, D is TRBD2 (7 bases). There are 16 residues in the CDR3. The V end lost 0 bases, the J end lost 6 bases, and 17 bases lay between the germline ends. Germline CDR1 is DFQATT and CDR2 is SNEGSKA (reference sequence). CDR3: CSAREGAGAHPGELFF. The CDR3 DNA sequence: TGCAGTGCTAGAGAAGGGGCGGGGGCCCACCCCGGGGAGCTGTTTTTT.

This clonotype was counted at least ten times. One end of the junction does not line up with germline, which may come from a read error. This rearrangement joins TRBV10-1 to TRBJ2-5, with a tentative D call TRBD2 (6 bases). The CDR3 contains 13 residues. Germline values: CDR1 WNHNN, CDR2 SYGVQD (reference sequence). CDR3 sequence: CASSGQAQETQYF. The CDR3 nucleotides are TGTGCCAGCAGCGGGCAGGCCCAAGAGACCCAGTACTTC.

This clonotype showed up many times. The gene calls are TRBV2 and TRBJ2-1; D is ambiguous. This CDR3 contains 11 residues. The V gene's germline CDR1 is SNHLY and CDR2 FYNNEI. With 5 bases removed from V and 5 bases from J, the gap between germline ends came to 4 bases. The CDR3 protein is CASSTNNEQFF. CDR3 DNA: TGTGCCAGCAGTACTAACAATGAGCAGTTCTTC.